This T cell receptor beta chain was captured in a study of blood T cell repertoires in COVID-19. Study-wide background: PBMCs, B-cell-depleted T cells, or T cells provided the cDNA or gDNA that made up the material.

This table comes from immunoSEQ multiplex PCR, and its TCRdb copy is limited to in-frame clones, with some not included. The sample includes around 140,000 clones, around 88% of them seen just once. Germline CDR1 and CDR2: SGHAT and FQNNGV. This CDR3 is built from 15 residues. The J segment lost 5 bases and the V segment lost 1 base, leaving 4 bases of the junction unmatched. The material sequenced was peripheral blood. The receptor was isolated from a woman aged 55 to 70 with acute or convalescent COVID-19. The chain has TRBV11-2 and TRBJ1-4, with 7 nucleotides matching TRBD1. The CDR3 protein is CASSLGGTVNEKLFF. Here the CDR3 DNA reads TGTGCCAGCAGCTTAGGGGGGACAGTAAATGAAAAACTGTTTTTT.